This T cell receptor (beta chain) was recorded in a study of control samples from healthy donors and cancer patients. CDR3 size: 13 residues. After removal of 6 bases from V and 1 base from J, the junction contained 3 bases not matched to a gene. Germline-derived CDR1 and CDR2 are LNHDA and SQIVND (reference sequence). Libraries were prepared by immunoSEQ multiplex PCR; TCRdb keeps only in-frame clonotypes and omits some of them. The profile covers some 130,000 clones, with 80% to 95% appearing a single time and roughly 2.6% taken by the ten largest. The sample comprised blood. This sequence joins TRBV19 and TRBJ2-7; 7 bases line up with TRBD2. The origin of this receptor is a man aged 35-49 years in good health. CDR3 protein: CASRAGVSYEQYF. The CDR3 DNA reads as TGTGCCAGTAGGGCGGGGGTATCCTACGAGCAGTACTTC.